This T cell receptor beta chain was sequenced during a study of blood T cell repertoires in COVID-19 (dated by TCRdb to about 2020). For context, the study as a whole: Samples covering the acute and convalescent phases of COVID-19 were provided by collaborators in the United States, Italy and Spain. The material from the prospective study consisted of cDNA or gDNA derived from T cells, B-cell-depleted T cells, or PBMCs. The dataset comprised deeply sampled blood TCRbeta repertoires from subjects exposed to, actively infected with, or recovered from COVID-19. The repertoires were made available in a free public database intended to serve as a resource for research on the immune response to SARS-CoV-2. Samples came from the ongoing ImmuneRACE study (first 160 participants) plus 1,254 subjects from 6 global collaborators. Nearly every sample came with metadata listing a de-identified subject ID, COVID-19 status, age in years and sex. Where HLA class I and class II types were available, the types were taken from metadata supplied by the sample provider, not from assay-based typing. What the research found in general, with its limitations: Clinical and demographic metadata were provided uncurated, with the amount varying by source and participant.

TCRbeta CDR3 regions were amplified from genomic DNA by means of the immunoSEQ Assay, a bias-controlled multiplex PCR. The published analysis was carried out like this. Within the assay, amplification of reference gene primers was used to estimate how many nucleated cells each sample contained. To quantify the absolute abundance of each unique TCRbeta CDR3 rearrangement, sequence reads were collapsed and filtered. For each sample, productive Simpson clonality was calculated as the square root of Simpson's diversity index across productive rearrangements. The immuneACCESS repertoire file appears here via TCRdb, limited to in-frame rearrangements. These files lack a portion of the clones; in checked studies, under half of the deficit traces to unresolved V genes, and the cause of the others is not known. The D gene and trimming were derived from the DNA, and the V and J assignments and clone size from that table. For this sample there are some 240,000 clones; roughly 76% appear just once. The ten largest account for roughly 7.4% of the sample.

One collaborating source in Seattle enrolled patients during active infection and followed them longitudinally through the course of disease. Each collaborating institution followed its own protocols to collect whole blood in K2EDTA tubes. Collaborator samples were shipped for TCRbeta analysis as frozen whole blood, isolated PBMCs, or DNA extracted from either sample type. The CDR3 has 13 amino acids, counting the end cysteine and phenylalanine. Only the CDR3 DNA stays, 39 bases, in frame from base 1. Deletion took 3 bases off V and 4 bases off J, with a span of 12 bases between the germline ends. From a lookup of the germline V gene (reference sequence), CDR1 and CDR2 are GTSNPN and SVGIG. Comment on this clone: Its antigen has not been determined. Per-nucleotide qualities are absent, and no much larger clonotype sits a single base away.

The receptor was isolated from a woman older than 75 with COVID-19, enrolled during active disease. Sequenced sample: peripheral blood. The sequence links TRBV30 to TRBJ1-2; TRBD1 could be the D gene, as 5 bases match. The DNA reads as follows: TGTGCCTGGAGCGGGGGACGGGGCTATGGCTACACCTTC. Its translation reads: CAWSGGRGYGYTF.